This is a list of T cell receptor beta chains from one sample in a study of CD8+ T cells in alopecia areata. Libraries were prepared by immunoSEQ multiplex PCR; TCRdb keeps only in-frame clonotypes and omits some of them. The sample lists about 210,000 clones, under 70% seen once, with more than 3.5% in the top ten. This specimen was CD4+ T cells sorted from blood, taken at week 4, from a patient treated with tofacitinib. The receptors come from a human donor with alopecia areata. CDR3s include the opening cysteine and the closing phenylalanine or tryptophan. A D gene is named only where the DNA matches it firmly. Clone size is not always given. Where it is, it says once, few, many or a class for expanded clones.

D: TRBD1; V: TRBV11-2; size: .; J: TRBJ2-7; CDR3: CASSTAGTGSYEQYF; DNA: TGTGCCAGCAGCACCGCCGGGACAGGCTCCTACGAGCAGTACTTC
D: TRBD1; V: TRBV2; size: .; J: TRBJ1-6; CDR3: CASSLDRGSNSPLHF; DNA: TGTGCCAGCAGCCTCGACAGGGGCAGTAATTCACCCCTCCACTTT
D: TRBD1; V: TRBV9; size: .; J: TRBJ1-6; CDR3: CASSISGTGDSSPLHF; DNA: TGTGCCAGCAGTATCAGCGGGACAGGTGATAGTTCACCCCTCCACTTT
D: .; V: TRBV10-3; size: .; J: TRBJ1-2; CDR3: CAISESALTEGYTF; DNA: TGTGCCATCAGTGAGTCGGCTTTGACGGAGGGCTACACCTTC
D: .; V: TRBV7-7; size: few; J: TRBJ2-5; CDR3: CASSRGRVSQETQYF; DNA: TGTGCTAGCAGTCGGGGCAGGGTCAGCCAAGAGACCCAGTACTTC
D: .; V: TRBV30; size: .; J: TRBJ2-2; CDR3: CAWNGGLAAGELFF; DNA: TGTGCCTGGAATGGAGGGCTAGCCGCGGGGGAGCTGTTTTTT
D: TRBD2; V: TRBV4-1; size: .; J: TRBJ2-1; CDR3: CASSLGLAGEQFF; DNA: TGCGCCAGCAGCCTTGGACTAGCTGGTGAGCAGTTCTTC
D: TRBD2; V: TRBV5-1; size: once; J: TRBJ2-1; CDR3: CASSPGTSGSNEQFF; DNA: TGCGCCAGCAGTCCCGGGACTAGCGGGAGCAATGAGCAGTTCTTC
D: .; V: TRBV7-2; size: few; J: TRBJ2-5; CDR3: CASSRTDKDRGTQYF; DNA: TGTGCCAGCAGCCGGACAGATAAAGATCGAGGGACCCAGTACTTC
D: .; V: TRBV29-1; size: .; J: TRBJ1-2; CDR3: CSVEGAGTYGYTF; DNA: TGCAGCGTTGAAGGGGCAGGGACCTATGGCTACACCTTC
D: TRBD1; V: TRBV4-1; size: .; J: TRBJ2-7; CDR3: CASSQVGTAYEQYF; DNA: TGCGCCAGCAGCCAAGTTGGGACAGCCTACGAGCAGTACTTC
D: .; V: TRBV9; size: .; J: TRBJ1-1; CDR3: CASSVDPGGLNTEAFF; DNA: TGTGCCAGCAGCGTAGACCCCGGAGGACTGAACACTGAAGCTTTCTTT
D: .; V: TRBV10-3; size: .; J: TRBJ1-5; CDR3: CAISVGQGWGQPQHF; DNA: TGTGCCATCAGTGTGGGGCAGGGCTGGGGACAGCCCCAGCATTTT
D: .; V: TRBV30; size: .; J: TRBJ2-7; CDR3: CAWSVTDRYEQYF; DNA: TGTGCCTGGAGTGTAACCGACCGATACGAGCAGTACTTC
D: .; V: TRBV4-3; size: .; J: TRBJ2-7; CDR3: CASSPGPREDEQYF; DNA: TGCGCCAGCAGCCCTGGTCCCAGGGAGGACGAGCAGTACTTC
D: TRBD1; V: TRBV5-1; size: .; J: TRBJ2-7; CDR3: CASSIRDRGRSYEQYF; DNA: TGCGCCAGCAGCATCCGGGACAGGGGGCGCTCCTACGAGCAGTACTTC
D: TRBD1; V: TRBV6-5; size: few; J: TRBJ2-5; CDR3: CASSRDRGRGETQYF; DNA: TGTGCCAGCAGCCGAGACAGGGGGCGGGGGGAGACCCAGTACTTC
D: .; V: TRBV29-1; size: .; J: TRBJ2-4; CDR3: CSVEDRVIQYF; DNA: TGCAGCGTTGAAGATCGCGTGATTCAGTACTTC
D: .; V: TRBV18; size: .; J: TRBJ1-5; CDR3: CASSPQGHSNQPQHF; DNA: TGTGCCAGCTCACCACAGGGCCATAGCAATCAGCCCCAGCATTTT
D: .; V: TRBV29-1; size: .; J: TRBJ2-7; CDR3: CSVVRMGYEQYF; DNA: TGCAGCGTTGTAAGGATGGGCTACGAGCAGTACTTC